These 25 T cell receptor beta chains were sequenced from one sample in a study of T cell clusters in autoimmune cytopenias. TRB was amplified from roughly 0.25 ug of peripheral blood genomic DNA per sample. Multiplex touch-down PCR amplified TRB using TRB-A and TRB-B pools in one tube. For each CDR3 protein, TCRdb gives one entry from its re-call of the multiplex PCR reads, without DNA. The sample totals around 8,000 distinct CDR3 sequences. Sequenced sample: peripheral blood. Receptors were obtained from a human donor with an autoimmune cytopenia or autoimmune hepatitis (not recorded which).

This sequence joins TRBV7-6 and TRBJ2-1; TCRdb calls TRBD2, which cannot be checked without DNA. This CDR3 has 18 residues. The germline CDR1 and CDR2 sequences are SGHVS and FNYEAQ. CDR3 region: CASSPFIASGSSYNEQFF.

This chain links TRBV6-1 with TRBJ2-7. Germline assignment: CDR1 MNHNS and CDR2 SASEGT. The CDR3 loop spans 11 amino acids. The chain's CDR3 is CASSHLYEQYF.

Measured by frequency, this clonotype is large. CDR3 loop: CASSFPGTSGPEAFF. The chain has TRBV27 and TRBJ1-1. The CDR3 totals 15 residues. Germline V gives CDR1 MNHEY, CDR2 SMNVEV (reference sequence).

Frequency places this clonotype as medium-sized. V and J are TRBV5-6 and TRBJ2-5. CDR1 SGHDT and CDR2 YYEEEE come from the germline V gene. The CDR3 consists of 13 residues. The CDR3 sequence is CASSRVGLETQYF.

The gene calls are TRBV7-9 and TRBJ1-2. Germline V CDR1 and CDR2: SEHNR, FQNEAQ (reference sequence). This CDR3 region has 13 residues. This chain's CDR3 is CASSSLPSDGYTF.

According to its frequency, this clonotype is medium-sized. The chain links TRBV6-5 to TRBJ1-2; TCRdb selects TRBD1, and the lack of DNA leaves this call unchecked. This CDR3 spans 15 amino acids. Germline CDR1 and CDR2: MNHEY and SVGAGI. The CDR3: CASSLTGPGASGYTF.

This chain links TRBV10-1 with TRBJ2-5; the D call from TCRdb, TRBD1, cannot be confirmed without DNA. The germline V gene has CDR1 WNHNN and CDR2 SYGVQD (reference sequence). This CDR3 spans 14 amino acids. CDR3 sequence: CASSDRTVQETQYF.

V is TRBV10-1 and J is TRBJ1-2. In germline, CDR1 is WNHNN, CDR2 SYGVQD (reference sequence). The CDR3 totals 13 residues. The CDR3 protein is CASSESRNYGYTF.

The chain links TRBV30 to TRBJ2-3; with no DNA, the TCRdb D assignment of TRBD1 cannot be verified. Germline V gene lookup returns CDR1 GTSNPN and CDR2 SVGIG (reference sequence). The CDR3 is made up of 11 amino acids. The chain's CDR3 is CATKGRNTQYF.

This chain links TRBV6-6 with TRBJ2-1; TCRdb gives TRBD1 as the D gene, but with no DNA this cannot be confirmed. The CDR3 has 15 residues. Germline CDR1 is MNHNY and CDR2 is SVGAGI (reference sequence). The CDR3 is CASTRLWQAYNEQFF.

The rearrangement links TRBV12-3 or TRBV12-4 to TRBJ1-1; the D call from TCRdb, TRBD1, cannot be confirmed without DNA. The CDR3 has 15 residues. This chain's CDR3 is CASSHWGQVKAEAFF.

This clonotype is identified as medium-sized from frequency. The J gene is TRBJ1-2, the V gene TRBV30. Germline V CDR1 and CDR2: GTSNPN, SVGIG (reference sequence). This CDR3 is 11 amino acids long. CDR3 sequence: CAWSVGYGYTF. The full variable domain, with the rest looked up from reference TRBV30 and TRBJ1-2, is SQTIHQWPATLVQPVGSPLSLECTVEGTSNPNLYWYRQAAGRGLQLLFYSVGIGQISSEVPQNLSASRPQDRQFILSSKKLLLSDSGFYLCAWSVGYGYTFGSGTRLTVV.

This chain's CDR3 is CASSSAYEQYF. The chain combines TRBV19 with TRBJ2-7. The V gene's germline CDR1 is LNHDA and CDR2 SQIVND (reference sequence). The CDR3 is 11 residues long.

This chain uses TRBV19 with TRBJ1-1. The germline gives CDR1 LNHDA, CDR2 SQIVND (reference sequence). The CDR3 is 15 amino acids. This CDR3 reads CASSGNWGSHTEAFF.

The chain recombines TRBV7-2 with TRBJ2-3. The CDR3 is 11 residues long. Looked up from germline, CDR1 is SGHTA and CDR2 is FQGNSA. The CDR3 reads CASSLTDTQYF.

This clonotype is called medium-sized (0.01 to 0.1%) based on its frequency. The rearrangement joins TRBV29-1 to TRBJ1-2; lacking DNA, the TRBD1 call made by TCRdb goes unchecked. CDR1 and CDR2 from the germline V gene are SQVTM and ANQGSEA. This CDR3 has 13 amino acids. The CDR3 protein is CSVPGQGTGGYTF.

The chain carries TRBV27 and TRBJ2-3; TCRdb returns TRBD1, unconfirmable since there is no DNA. Per germline, CDR1 MNHEY and CDR2 SMNVEV (reference sequence). The length of the CDR3 is 18 residues. The CDR3: CASSFVGPPGQGTDTQYF.

The chain recombines TRBV18 with TRBJ2-3. Germline lookup yields CDR1 KGHSH and CDR2 LQKENI. The CDR3 has 15 amino acids. This CDR3 reads CASSEVVASTDTQYF.

This clonotype is deemed medium-sized by its frequency. The chain uses TRBV12-3 or TRBV12-4 and TRBJ2-1; the TCRdb call, TRBD1, lacks DNA for checking. CDR3 length: 14 amino acids. This CDR3 is CASSLRTGGYEQFF.

The V and J genes are TRBV5-4 and TRBJ1-1. This CDR3 contains 15 residues. The germline CDR1 and CDR2 sequences are SGHNT and YYREEE (reference sequence). Here the CDR3 reads CASTQRGFSDTEAFF.

This chain joins TRBV5-4 and TRBJ2-3; as DNA is missing, the TRBD1 call by TCRdb cannot be tested. The CDR3 sequence is 17 residues long. CDR1 is SGHNT, CDR2 YYREEE, per germline (reference sequence). CDR3 in amino acids: CASSLPGAGLSTDTQYF.

The chain uses TRBV4-1 and TRBJ2-3. Germline V lookup: CDR1 MGHRA, CDR2 YSYEKL. This CDR3 has 16 residues. CDR3 in amino acids: CASSQESGASTDTQYF.

This clonotype is classed as medium-sized by frequency. The chain couples TRBV5-5 to TRBJ1-3. This CDR3 contains 13 residues. CDR1 SGHKS and CDR2 YYEKEE come from the germline V gene (reference sequence). CDR3 region: CASSLGGGNTIYF.

In terms of frequency, this clonotype is medium-sized. The chain uses TRBV15 and TRBJ1-3. The CDR3 consists of 12 residues. CDR1 is LNHNV and CDR2 is YYDKDF in the germline V gene (reference sequence). CDR3 loop: CATSRDIDTIYF.

This clonotype is deemed medium-sized by its frequency. The chain is built from TRBV27 and TRBJ1-1. CDR1 and CDR2 (germline): MNHEY, SMNVEV (reference sequence). The CDR3 has 13 amino acids. The CDR3 here is CASSLWTDTEAFF.